The 24 T cell receptor beta chains reported below all come from one sample, sequenced in a study of regulatory T cells in long-lasting Graves disease. CDR3-region Arm-PCR and iRepertoire HTBI primers produced the TCR beta libraries. TCRdb re-derived calls from the multiplex PCR reads in MiXCR, one entry per CDR3 protein. This table holds about 200,000 distinct CDR3 sequences, around 20% found once. Regarding time point: newly diagnosed GD, antithyroid drugs for less than 3 months. Making the TCR library involved RNA that had been extracted from PBMCs. The same sample was also used in a study of T cells in Graves' hyperthyroidism and ophthalmopathy.

Here the sequenced sample was peripheral blood mononuclear cells (PBMCs), taken at new diagnosis, from a patient treated with antithyroid drugs. The receptors stem from a woman in her twenties or thirties with Graves disease.

This clonotype turned up a few times. The chain is built from TRBV10-3 and TRBJ2-3; 9 nucleotides line up with TRBD1. The germline gives CDR1 ENHRY, CDR2 SYGVKD. This CDR3 region has 13 residues. V was pared by 6 bases and J by 3 bases, with 1 base of the junction left unmatched. The DNA of the CDR3 is TGTGCCATCAGGGGGACAGGGACAGATACGCAGTATTTT. Translating it yields CAIRGTGTDTQYF.

V gene TRBV4-1 combines with J gene TRBJ2-5; D ambiguous. V lost 2 bases, J lost 7 bases, and 14 bases lay in between. CDR3 length equals 14 residues. The V gene's germline CDR1 is MGHRA and CDR2 YSYEKL. The DNA for the CDR3 is TGCGCCAGCAGCCAATATGGGGTTACGGGGACCCAGTACTTC. Amino acid sequence: CASSQYGVTGTQYF.

This chain joins TRBV20-1 and TRBJ2-3, with TRBD1 matching over 10 bases. After removal of 3 bases from V and 4 bases from J, the junction contained 1 base not matched to a gene. Germline assignment: CDR1 DFQATT and CDR2 SNEGSKA (reference sequence). The CDR3 has 13 residues. In DNA form, the CDR3 reads TGCAGTGCTAGCGGACAGGGGGCAGATACGCAGTATTTT. Amino acid sequence: CSASGQGADTQYF.

In this sample, this clonotype turned up a few times. The chain uses TRBV4-1 and TRBJ2-2; possibly TRBD1 for D (5 bases). CDR3 length: 17 residues. CDR1 is MGHRA, CDR2 YSYEKL, per germline. V was clipped by 3 bases and J by 9 bases, with 23 bases between them. CDR3 loop: CASSQGRGPNQPRELFF. The CDR3 DNA reads as TGCGCCAGCAGCCAGGGTAGGGGTCCCAACCAACCTCGGGAGCTGTTTTTT.

This clonotype was counted at least ten times. The chain joins TRBV20-1 to TRBJ1-2, with 7 bases identical to TRBD1. The trim removed 5 bases at V and 4 bases at J, leaving 1 base unmatched. Germline-derived CDR1 and CDR2 are DFQATT and SNEGSKA (reference sequence). The CDR3 is 11 amino acids. In DNA form, the CDR3 reads TGCAGTGCTGACAGGGTCTATGGCTACACCTTC. It is translated as CSADRVYGYTF.

At least ten counts were recorded for this clonotype. The rearrangement links TRBV28 to TRBJ2-1; D gene ambiguous. The CDR3 runs to 15 residues. Per germline, CDR1 MDHEN and CDR2 SYDVKM. Trimming took 3 bases from V and 2 from J, leaving 11 bases between them. CDR3 bases: TGTGCCAGCAGTTTCGTGAGTTCCCCCTACAATGAGCAGTTCTTC. It yields the protein CASSFVSSPYNEQFF.

The table lists this clonotype with many counts. This chain joins TRBV28 and TRBJ1-2; TRBD1 matches at 8 bases. The CDR3 runs to 14 residues. V gave up 6 bases and J gave up 3 bases; unmatched junction bases: 6. Germline loops: CDR1 MDHEN, CDR2 SYDVKM. The CDR3 DNA follows: TGTGCCAGCAGCCCAGGGGGCGTCCACTATGGCTACACCTTC. This encodes CASSPGGVHYGYTF.

The sample holds many counts of this clonotype. The chain joins TRBV5-1 to TRBJ2-7; 13 positions match TRBD2. CDR1 is SGHRS, CDR2 YFSETQ, per germline. The CDR3 consists of 16 residues. Trimming took 0 bases from V and 2 from J; bases not matched to a gene: 2. The CDR3 sequence: CASSLALAGGPYEQYF. The DNA of the CDR3 is TGCGCCAGCAGCTTGGCACTAGCGGGAGGGCCCTACGAGCAGTACTTC.

This clonotype was seen at least ten times. The CDR3, as DNA: TGTGCCAGCAGTTACCCGGGACAGGGGGTCTCTGGAAACACCATATATTTT. Translating gives CASSYPGQGVSGNTIYF. V and J are TRBV6-2 or TRBV6-3 and TRBJ1-3; the match to TRBD1 covers 11 bases. Trimming at V came to 2 bases and at J to 0 bases, leaving 3 bases not matched to a gene. The CDR3 runs 17 residues. Germline V gives CDR1 MNHEY, CDR2 SVGEGT.

This clonotype has at least ten counts. The V gene is TRBV19, the J gene TRBJ2-7, with 10 bases identical to TRBD2. Trimming at V came to 1 base and at J to 3 bases, leaving 3 bases not matched to a gene. Looked up from germline, CDR1 is LNHDA and CDR2 is SQIVND (reference sequence). The CDR3 runs to 15 residues. The DNA of the CDR3 is TGTGCCAGTAGTATAGTAGCGGGAGGAATCTACGAGCAGTACTTC. The encoded protein is CASSIVAGGIYEQYF. The variable domain in full, completed from reference TRBV19 and TRBJ2-7, reads DGGITQSPKYLFRKEGQNVTLSCEQNLNHDAMYWYRQDPGQGLRLIYYSQIVNDFQKGDIAEGYSVSREKKESFPLTVTSAQKNPTAFYLCASSIVAGGIYEQYFGPGTRLTVT.

This clonotype was observed many times. The chain has TRBV10-3 and TRBJ1-2; TRBD1 matches at 8 bases. The CDR3 totals 15 residues. J gave up 1 base and V 6 bases, and 7 bases lay outside the gene matches. CDR1 and CDR2 from the germline V gene are ENHRY and SYGVKD. As DNA, the CDR3 is TGTGCCATCAGCCCCGGGACAGGAGATAACTATGGCTACACCTTC. Encoded protein: CAISPGTGDNYGYTF.

This clonotype was picked up many times. The chain has TRBV28 and TRBJ2-7; possible D gene TRBD1, 5 bases. The CDR3 contains 15 residues. In germline, CDR1 is MDHEN, CDR2 SYDVKM. The V and J ends lost 5 bases and 3 bases respectively, with 17 bases between them. DNA for the CDR3: TGTGCCAGCAGTACATATACCGGACACTTCTACGAGCAGTACTTC. Residues: CASSTYTGHFYEQYF.

This clonotype was detected many times. The chain is built from TRBV10-3 and TRBJ2-1; 10 bases fit TRBD1. The J segment lost 15 bases and the V segment lost 0 bases, leaving 8 bases of the junction unmatched. CDR1 and CDR2 from the germline V gene are ENHRY and SYGVKD. This CDR3 has 14 amino acids. CDR3: CAISESTTGGYPFF. CDR3 coding DNA: TGTGCCATCAGTGAGTCGACGACAGGGGGCTATCCGTTCTTC.

At least ten counts were recorded for this clonotype. V is TRBV12-3 or TRBV12-4 and J is TRBJ1-3; D call uncertain. The length of the CDR3 is 15 residues. Trimming removed 5 bases at V and 0 bases at J, with 11 bases between. CDR3: CASSLQESSGNTIYF. The CDR3, as DNA: TGTGCCAGCAGTCTTCAGGAAAGCTCTGGAAACACCATATATTTT.

This clonotype was counted once. V usage is TRBV6-2 or TRBV6-3 and J usage is TRBJ2-1, with no clear D. The CDR3 loop spans 14 amino acids. The germline gives CDR1 MNHEY, CDR2 SVGEGT. V was shortened by 7 bases and J by 6 bases, with 16 bases between the two germline ends. The CDR3 here is CASTHGFIGNEQFF. CDR3 DNA sequence: TGTGCCAGCACCCATGGGTTTATTGGCAATGAGCAGTTCTTC.

This rearrangement joins TRBV27 to TRBJ2-3; TRBD2 matches at 9 bases. The CDR3 totals 15 residues. Germline CDR1 and CDR2: MNHEY and SMNVEV (reference sequence). Losses at the gene ends were 4 bases for V and 4 bases for J; bases not matched to a gene: 6. The CDR3 coding sequence is TGTGCCAGCAGTTCATTTAGCGGGAGCTCAGATACGCAGTATTTT. It specifies CASSSFSGSSDTQYF.

This clonotype was recorded at least ten times. The genes are TRBV6-1 and TRBJ1-4; possible D gene TRBD1, 6 bases. This CDR3 is built from 14 residues. CDR1 and CDR2 from the germline V gene are MNHNS and SASEGT. Between the trimmed V and J ends, which lost 1 base and 8 bases, there was a span of 11 bases. CDR3 amino acids: CASSEGEGTEKLFF. The DNA for the CDR3 is TGTGCCAGCAGTGAAGGGGAAGGGACAGAAAAACTGTTTTTT.

This clonotype showed up many times. V gene TRBV5-6 combines with J gene TRBJ1-4; D might be TRBD1 (5 bases). V dropped 0 bases and J dropped 8 bases, with 14 bases sitting between them. In germline, CDR1 is SGHDT, CDR2 YYEEEE. This CDR3 comprises 15 residues. CDR3 loop: CASSLERGTVEKLFF. CDR3 sequence (DNA): TGTGCCAGCAGCTTGGAGCGGGGGACTGTGGAAAAACTGTTTTTT.

In this sample, this clonotype turned up many times. The chain combines TRBV19 with TRBJ2-7, with D perhaps matching TRBD2 (6 bases). The germline gives CDR1 LNHDA, CDR2 SQIVND (reference sequence). The CDR3 consists of 14 residues. V shed 0 bases and J shed 11 bases, with 17 bases lying between them. CDR3 protein: CASSIDSGAPGKYF. Here the CDR3 DNA reads TGTGCCAGTAGTATAGATTCGGGAGCTCCCGGGAAGTACTTC.

V usage is TRBV28 and J usage is TRBJ1-2, with TRBD1 identical over 10 bases. Germline CDR1 and CDR2: MDHEN and SYDVKM. The V gene end was trimmed by 3 bases and the J gene end by 8 bases; junction bases not matched to a gene: 3. The CDR3 consists of 13 residues. The chain's CDR3 is CASSLDRGNGYTF. DNA of the CDR3: TGTGCCAGCAGTTTGGACAGGGGGAACGGCTACACCTTC.

The rearrangement uses TRBV28 and TRBJ1-1; D is undetermined. The V gene lost 7 bases and the J gene lost 6 bases, with 15 bases spanning the gap. The CDR3 spans 13 residues. Germline CDR1 is MDHEN and CDR2 is SYDVKM. The CDR3 coding sequence is TGTGCCAGCAACCCGGGAGAGACGCCTGAAGCTTTCTTT. The encoded protein is CASNPGETPEAFF.

There are many counts of this clonotype. The chain carries TRBV12-3 or TRBV12-4 and TRBJ2-1; D perhaps matches TRBD2 (5 bases). This CDR3 is 16 amino acids long. V gave up 5 bases and J gave up 8 bases, with 22 bases separating them. The CDR3 region is CASSPSGERVFDEQFF. The DNA of the CDR3 is TGTGCCAGCAGTCCCTCCGGGGAGAGGGTCTTCGATGAGCAGTTCTTC.

This clonotype was detected many times. The chain recombines TRBV5-5 with TRBJ2-2; TRBD2 might be the D (6 bases). CDR1 SGHKS and CDR2 YYEKEE come from the germline V gene (reference sequence). This CDR3 is built from 14 residues. V was cut by 7 bases and J by 2 bases, with 12 bases left in between. The CDR3 spells CASGRGFNTGELFF. The CDR3 coding sequence is TGTGCCAGCGGCCGGGGGTTTAACACCGGGGAGCTGTTTTTT.

At least ten counts were recorded for this clonotype. The rearrangement uses TRBV20-1 and TRBJ2-3, with a tentative D call TRBD1 (6 bases). Trimming removed 6 bases from V and 2 bases from J, with 18 bases in between. Germline V gene lookup returns CDR1 DFQATT and CDR2 SNEGSKA (reference sequence). The CDR3 has 15 residues. CDR3 DNA: TGCAGTGCCGTGGCATCAGGACAGAACACAGATACGCAGTATTTT. Protein product: CSAVASGQNTDTQYF.